This TCR beta chain was sequenced during a study of OX40 agonist ivuxolimab in advanced cancers. Overall study context: Treatment of patients was with ivuxolimab, an agonistic anti-OX40 (CD134) antibody.

Autoimmune disease history or systemic immunosuppression meant exclusion. Measured with immunoSEQ multiplex PCR; TCRdb has only the in-frame clones, and not every one. The repertoire holds tens of thousands of clones, with 80% to 95% as singletons. The CDR3 has 14 residues. The V segment lost 2 bases and the J segment 3 bases; nucleotides outside the gene matches: 5. Germline V gene lookup returns CDR1 SGHKS and CDR2 YYEKEE (reference sequence). This clone has only a few counts. This sequence joins TRBV5-5 and TRBJ2-7; the match to TRBD1 covers 7 bases. The clonotype was recovered from an adult with an advanced solid tumor such as melanoma, head and neck, liver or kidney cancer. The sequenced sample was CD4+ or CD8+ T cells sorted from blood, obtained in a trial of the OX40 agonist ivuxolimab. The CDR3 sequence: CASSLQGLGYEQYF. CDR3 DNA: TGTGCCAGCAGCTTACAGGGGTTGGGCTACGAGCAGTACTTC.